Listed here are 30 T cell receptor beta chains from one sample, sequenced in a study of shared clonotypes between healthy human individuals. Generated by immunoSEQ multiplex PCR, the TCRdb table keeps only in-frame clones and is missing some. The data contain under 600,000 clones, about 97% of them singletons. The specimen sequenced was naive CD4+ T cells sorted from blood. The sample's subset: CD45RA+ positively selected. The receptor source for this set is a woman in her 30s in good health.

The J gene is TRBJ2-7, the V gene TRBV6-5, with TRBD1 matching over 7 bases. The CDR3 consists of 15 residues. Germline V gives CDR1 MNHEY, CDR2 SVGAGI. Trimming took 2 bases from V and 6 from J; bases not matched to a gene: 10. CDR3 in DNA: TGTGCCAGCAGTTACGGGCAGGGGGTTCGGGGCGAGCAGTACTTC. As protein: CASSYGQGVRGEQYF.

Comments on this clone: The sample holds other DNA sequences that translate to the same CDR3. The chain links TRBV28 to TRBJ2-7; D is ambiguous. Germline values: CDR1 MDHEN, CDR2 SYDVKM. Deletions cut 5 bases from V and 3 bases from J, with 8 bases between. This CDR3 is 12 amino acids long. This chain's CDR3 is CASSPPGYEQYF. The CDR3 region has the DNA TGTGCCAGCAGTCCCCCGGGCTACGAGCAGTACTTC.

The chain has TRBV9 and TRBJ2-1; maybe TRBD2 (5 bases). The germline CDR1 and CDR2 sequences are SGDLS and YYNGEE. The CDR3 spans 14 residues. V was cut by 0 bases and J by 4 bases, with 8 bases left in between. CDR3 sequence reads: CASSVGREYNEQFF. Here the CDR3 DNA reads TGTGCCAGCAGCGTAGGCCGGGAATACAATGAGCAGTTCTTC.

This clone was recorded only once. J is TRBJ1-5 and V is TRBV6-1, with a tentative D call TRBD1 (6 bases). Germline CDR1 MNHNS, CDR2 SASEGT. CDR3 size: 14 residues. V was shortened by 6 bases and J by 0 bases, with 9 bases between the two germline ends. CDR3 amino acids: CASSPTGSNQPQHF. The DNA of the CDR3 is TGTGCCAGCAGCCCGACAGGTAGCAATCAGCCCCAGCATTTT.

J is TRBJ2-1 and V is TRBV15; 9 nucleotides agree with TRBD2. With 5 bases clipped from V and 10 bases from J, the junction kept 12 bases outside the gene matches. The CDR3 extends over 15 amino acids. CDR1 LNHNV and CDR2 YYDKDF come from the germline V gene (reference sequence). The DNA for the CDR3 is TGTGCCACCAGCCGCCGCGGGAGGGTTGTCGGGGAGCAGTTCTTC. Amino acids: CATSRRGRVVGEQFF.

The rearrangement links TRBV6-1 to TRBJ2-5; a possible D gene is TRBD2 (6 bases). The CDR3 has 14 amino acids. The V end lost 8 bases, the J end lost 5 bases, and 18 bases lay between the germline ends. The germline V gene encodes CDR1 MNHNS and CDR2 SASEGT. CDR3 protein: CASVSGGNRETQYF. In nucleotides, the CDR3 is TGTGCCAGCGTATCCGGGGGAAACCGGGAGACCCAGTACTTC.

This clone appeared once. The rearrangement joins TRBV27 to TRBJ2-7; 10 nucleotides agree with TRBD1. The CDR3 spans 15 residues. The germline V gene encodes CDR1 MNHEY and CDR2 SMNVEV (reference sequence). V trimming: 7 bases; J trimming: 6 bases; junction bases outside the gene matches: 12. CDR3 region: CASKPTGTGASEQYF. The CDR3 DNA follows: TGTGCCAGCAAGCCGACGGGGACAGGGGCCTCCGAGCAGTACTTC.

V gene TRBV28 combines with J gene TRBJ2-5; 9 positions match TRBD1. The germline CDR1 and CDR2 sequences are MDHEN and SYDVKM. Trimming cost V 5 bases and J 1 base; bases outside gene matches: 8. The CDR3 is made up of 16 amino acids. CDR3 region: CASSQKNRGPQETQYF. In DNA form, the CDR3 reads TGTGCCAGCAGTCAGAAAAACAGGGGGCCCCAAGAGACCCAGTACTTC. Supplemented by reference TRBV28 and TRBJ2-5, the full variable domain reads DVKVTQSSRYLVKRTGEKVFLECVQDMDHENMFWYRQDPGLGLRLIYFSYDVKMKEKGDIPEGYSVSREKKERFSLILESASTNQTSMYLCASSQKNRGPQETQYFGPGTRLLVL.

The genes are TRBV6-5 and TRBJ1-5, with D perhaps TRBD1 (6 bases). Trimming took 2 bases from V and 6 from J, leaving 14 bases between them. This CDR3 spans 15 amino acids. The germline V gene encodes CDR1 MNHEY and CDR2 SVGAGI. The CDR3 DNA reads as TGTGCCAGCAGTTACGGGCGGGGGCGCTTTCAGCCCCAGCATTTT. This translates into CASSYGRGRFQPQHF.

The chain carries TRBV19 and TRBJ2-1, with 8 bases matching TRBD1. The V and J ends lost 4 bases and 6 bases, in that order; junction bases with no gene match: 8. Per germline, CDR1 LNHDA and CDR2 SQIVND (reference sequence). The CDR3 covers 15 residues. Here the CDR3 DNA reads TGTGCCAGTAGTAAGGGACAGGAGGGATTCAATGAGCAGTTCTTC. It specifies CASSKGQEGFNEQFF.

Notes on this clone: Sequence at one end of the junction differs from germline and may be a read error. CDR3 loop: CASTLQGGTGNTIYF. In DNA, the CDR3 is TGTGCCAGCACCTTACAGGGTGGCACTGGAAACACCATATATTTT. The genes are TRBV11-3 and TRBJ1-3, with D possibly matching TRBD1 (6 bases). Germline assignment: CDR1 SGHNT and CDR2 YENEEA. The CDR3 extends over 15 amino acids.

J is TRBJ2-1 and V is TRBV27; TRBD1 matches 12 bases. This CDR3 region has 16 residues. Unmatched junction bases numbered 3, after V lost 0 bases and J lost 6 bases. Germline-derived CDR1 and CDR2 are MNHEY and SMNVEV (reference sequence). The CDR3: CASSLSRDRGPNEQFF. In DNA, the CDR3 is TGTGCCAGCAGTTTATCGAGGGACAGGGGGCCCAATGAGCAGTTCTTC.

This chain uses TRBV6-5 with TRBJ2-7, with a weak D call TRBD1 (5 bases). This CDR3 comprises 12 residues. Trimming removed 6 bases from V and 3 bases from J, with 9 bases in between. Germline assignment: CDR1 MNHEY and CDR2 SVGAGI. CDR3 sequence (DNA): TGTGCCAGCAGGTCCCAGGGCTACGAGCAGTACTTC. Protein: CASRSQGYEQYF.

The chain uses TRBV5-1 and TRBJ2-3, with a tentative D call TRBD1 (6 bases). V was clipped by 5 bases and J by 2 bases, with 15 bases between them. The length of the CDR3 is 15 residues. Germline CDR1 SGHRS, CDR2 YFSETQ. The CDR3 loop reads CASSQQGYLTDTQYF. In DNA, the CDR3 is TGCGCCAGCAGTCAACAGGGCTACCTCACAGATACGCAGTATTTT.

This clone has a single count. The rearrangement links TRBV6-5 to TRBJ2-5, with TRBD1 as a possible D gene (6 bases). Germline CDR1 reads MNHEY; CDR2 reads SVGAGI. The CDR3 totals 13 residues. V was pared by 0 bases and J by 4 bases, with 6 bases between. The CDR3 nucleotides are TGTGCCAGCAGTTACTCGGGGGCAGAGACCCAGTACTTC. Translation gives CASSYSGAETQYF.

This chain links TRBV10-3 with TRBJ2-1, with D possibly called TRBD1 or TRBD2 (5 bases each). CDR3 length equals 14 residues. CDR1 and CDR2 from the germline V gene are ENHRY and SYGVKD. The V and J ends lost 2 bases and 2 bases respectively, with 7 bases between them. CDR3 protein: CAISEGDPYNEQFF. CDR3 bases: TGTGCCATCAGTGAGGGGGACCCCTACAATGAGCAGTTCTTC.

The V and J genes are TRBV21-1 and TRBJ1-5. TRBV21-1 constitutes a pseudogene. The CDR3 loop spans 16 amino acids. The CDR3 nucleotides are TGTGCCAGCCAGCAAATATTGGGATATAGAAATCAGCCCCAGCATTTT. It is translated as CASQQILGYRNQPQHF.

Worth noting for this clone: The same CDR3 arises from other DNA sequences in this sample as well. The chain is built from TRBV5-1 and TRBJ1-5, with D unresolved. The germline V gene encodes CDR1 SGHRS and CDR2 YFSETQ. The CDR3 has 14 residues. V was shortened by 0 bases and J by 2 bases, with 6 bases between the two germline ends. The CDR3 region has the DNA TGCGCCAGCAGCTTGGGTGGGGGCAATCAGCCCCAGCATTTT. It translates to CASSLGGGNQPQHF.

CDR3: CAISEASADTQYF. CDR3 DNA: TGTGCCATCAGTGAGGCCTCGGCAGATACGCAGTATTTT. The J gene is TRBJ2-3, the V gene TRBV10-3, with unresolved D. V was shortened by 2 bases and J by 4 bases, with 7 bases between the two germline ends. CDR1 is ENHRY, CDR2 SYGVKD, per germline. This CDR3 has 13 amino acids.

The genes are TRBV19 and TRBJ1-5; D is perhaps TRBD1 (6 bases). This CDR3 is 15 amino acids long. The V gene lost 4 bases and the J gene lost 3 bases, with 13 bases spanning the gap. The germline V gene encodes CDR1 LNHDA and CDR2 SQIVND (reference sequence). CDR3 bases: TGTGCCAGTAGTACCCAACAGGGTCACAATCAGCCCCAGCATTTT. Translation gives CASSTQQGHNQPQHF.

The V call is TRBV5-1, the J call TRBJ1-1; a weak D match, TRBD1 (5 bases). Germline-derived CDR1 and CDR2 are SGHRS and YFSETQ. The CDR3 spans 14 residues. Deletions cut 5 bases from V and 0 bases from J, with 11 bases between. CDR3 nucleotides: TGCGCCAGCAGACCAGACAGAGTGAACACTGAAGCTTTCTTT. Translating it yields CASRPDRVNTEAFF.

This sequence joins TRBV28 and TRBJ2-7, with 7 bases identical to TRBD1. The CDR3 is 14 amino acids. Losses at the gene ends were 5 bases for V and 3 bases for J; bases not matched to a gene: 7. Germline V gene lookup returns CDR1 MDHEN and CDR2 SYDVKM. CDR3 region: CASSEWDSLYEQYF. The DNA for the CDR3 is TGTGCCAGCAGTGAATGGGACAGCCTCTACGAGCAGTACTTC.

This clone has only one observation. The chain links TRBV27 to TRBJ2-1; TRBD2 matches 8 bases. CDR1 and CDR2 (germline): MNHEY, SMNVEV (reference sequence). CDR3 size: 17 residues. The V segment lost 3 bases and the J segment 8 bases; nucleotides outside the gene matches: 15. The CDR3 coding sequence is TGTGCCAGCAGTTTCCGCGTGGTTGGCGGGAGGCTGGATGAGCAGTTCTTC. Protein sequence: CASSFRVVGGRLDEQFF.

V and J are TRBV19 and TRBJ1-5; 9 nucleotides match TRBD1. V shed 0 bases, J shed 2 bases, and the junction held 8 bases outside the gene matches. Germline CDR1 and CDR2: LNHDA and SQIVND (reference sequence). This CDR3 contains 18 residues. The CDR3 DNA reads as TGTGCCAGTAGTATAGATTCCGGGACAGGGTACGGCAATCAGCCCCAGCATTTT. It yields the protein CASSIDSGTGYGNQPQHF.

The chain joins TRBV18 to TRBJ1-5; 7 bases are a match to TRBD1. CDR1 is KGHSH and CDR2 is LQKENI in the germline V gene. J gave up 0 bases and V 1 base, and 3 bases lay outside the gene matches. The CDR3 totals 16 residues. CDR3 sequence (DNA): TGTGCCAGCTCACCACAACAGGGGCCTAGCAATCAGCCCCAGCATTTT. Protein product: CASSPQQGPSNQPQHF.

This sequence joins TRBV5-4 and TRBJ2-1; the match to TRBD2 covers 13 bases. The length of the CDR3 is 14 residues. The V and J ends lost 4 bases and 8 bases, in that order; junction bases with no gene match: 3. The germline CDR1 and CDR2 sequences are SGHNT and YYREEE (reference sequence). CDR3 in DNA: TGTGCCAGCAGCCGGACTAGCGGGAGTTATGAGCAGTTCTTC. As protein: CASSRTSGSYEQFF.

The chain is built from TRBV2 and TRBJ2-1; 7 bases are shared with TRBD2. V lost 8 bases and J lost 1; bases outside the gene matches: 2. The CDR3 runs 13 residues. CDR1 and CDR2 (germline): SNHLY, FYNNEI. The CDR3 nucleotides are TGTGCCAGCGGGGGAGGGTCCTACAATGAGCAGTTCTTC. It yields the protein CASGGGSYNEQFF.

This chain's CDR3 is CAWSVSGFGGKQYF. The DNA for the CDR3 is TGTGCCTGGAGTGTATCCGGATTTGGGGGGAAGCAGTACTTC. The V and J genes are TRBV30 and TRBJ2-7; the D gene is possibly TRBD2 (6 bases). V dropped 0 bases and J dropped 8 bases, with 17 bases sitting between them. This CDR3 has 14 amino acids. Per the germline V gene, CDR1 is GTSNPN and CDR2 is SVGIG (reference sequence).

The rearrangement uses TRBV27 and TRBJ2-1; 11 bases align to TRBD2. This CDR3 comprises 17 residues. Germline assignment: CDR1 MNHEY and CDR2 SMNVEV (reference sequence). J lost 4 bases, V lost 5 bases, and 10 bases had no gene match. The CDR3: CASSQIAGGELYNEQFF. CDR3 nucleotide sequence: TGTGCCAGCAGTCAGATAGCGGGAGGGGAATTATACAATGAGCAGTTCTTC.

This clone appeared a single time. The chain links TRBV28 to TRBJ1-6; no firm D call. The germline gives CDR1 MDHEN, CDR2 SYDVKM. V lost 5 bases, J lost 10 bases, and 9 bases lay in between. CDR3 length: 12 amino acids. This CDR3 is CASSVGWSPLHF. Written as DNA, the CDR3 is TGTGCCAGCAGTGTGGGTTGGTCACCCCTCCACTTT.